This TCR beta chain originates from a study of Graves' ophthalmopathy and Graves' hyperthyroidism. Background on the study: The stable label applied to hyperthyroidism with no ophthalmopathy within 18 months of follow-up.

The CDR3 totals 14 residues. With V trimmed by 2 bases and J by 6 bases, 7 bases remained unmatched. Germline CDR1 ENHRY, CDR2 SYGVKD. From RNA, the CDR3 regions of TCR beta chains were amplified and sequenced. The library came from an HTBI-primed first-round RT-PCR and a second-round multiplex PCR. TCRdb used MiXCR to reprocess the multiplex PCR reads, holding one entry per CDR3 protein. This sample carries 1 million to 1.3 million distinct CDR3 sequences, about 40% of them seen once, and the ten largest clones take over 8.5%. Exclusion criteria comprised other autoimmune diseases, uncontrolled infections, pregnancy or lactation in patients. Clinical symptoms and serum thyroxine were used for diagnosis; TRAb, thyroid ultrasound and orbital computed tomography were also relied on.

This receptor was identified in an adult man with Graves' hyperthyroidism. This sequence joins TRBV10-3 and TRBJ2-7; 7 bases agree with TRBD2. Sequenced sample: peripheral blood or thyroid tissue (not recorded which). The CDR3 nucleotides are TGTGCCATCAGTGAGGGTCAGCGGGGCTCCGAGCAGTACTTC. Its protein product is CAISEGQRGSEQYF.